This entry features one TCR beta chain sequence. The germline gives CDR1 MDHEN, CDR2 SYDVKM. The CDR3 is 13 amino acids. Deletions cut 4 bases from V and 3 bases from J, with 10 bases between. The sample comes from a study of blood T cell repertoires in COVID-19. Study-level background: The United States, Italy and Spain were the sources of the acute and convalescent COVID-19 samples.

In the source study's methods: The authors estimated nucleated cell counts from reference gene primer amplification. TCRdb's table, derived via immunoSEQ multiplex PCR, lists solely in-frame clones and lacks some. The V and J calls and clone size are taken from that table; D and trimming were inferred from the DNA. The sample carries approximately 250,000 clones, around 83% recorded once. Input material: peripheral blood. The sequence was collected from a man between 18 and 35 years old with active or convalescent COVID-19. The chain joins TRBV28 to TRBJ2-7, with unresolved D. The CDR3: CASSWVERYEQYF. The CDR3 DNA reads TGTGCCAGCAGTTGGGTGGAGCGCTACGAGCAGTACTTC.